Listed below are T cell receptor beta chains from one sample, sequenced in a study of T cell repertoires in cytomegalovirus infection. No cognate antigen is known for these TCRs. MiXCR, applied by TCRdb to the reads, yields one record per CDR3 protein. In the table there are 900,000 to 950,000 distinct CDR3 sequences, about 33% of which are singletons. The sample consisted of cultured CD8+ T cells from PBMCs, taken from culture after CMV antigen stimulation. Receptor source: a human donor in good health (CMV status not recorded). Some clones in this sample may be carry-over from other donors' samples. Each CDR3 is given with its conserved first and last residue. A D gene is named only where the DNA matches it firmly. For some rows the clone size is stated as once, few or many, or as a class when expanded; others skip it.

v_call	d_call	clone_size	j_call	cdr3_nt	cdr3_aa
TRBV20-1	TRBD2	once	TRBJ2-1	TGCAGTGCCTTAGATGCGGGGGACAATGAGCAGTTCTTC	CSALDAGDNEQFF
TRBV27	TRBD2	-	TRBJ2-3	TGTGCCAGCAATAAATGGAGACTAGCGGGTAGCACAGATACGCAGTATTTT	CASNKWRLAGSTDTQYF
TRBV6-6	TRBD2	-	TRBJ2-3	TGTGCCAGCAGTAAACTAGCGGGGGGGCCTGCAGATACGCAGTATTTT	CASSKLAGGPADTQYF
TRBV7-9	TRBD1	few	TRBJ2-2	TGTGCCAGCAGCCGACAGGGGTCCTACACCGGGGAGCTGTTTTTT	CASSRQGSYTGELFF
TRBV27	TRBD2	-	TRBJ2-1	TGTGCCAGCAGTCGCCGCCGGGGCGGGGGGGCAAACAATGAGCAGTTCTTC	CASSRRRGGGANNEQFF
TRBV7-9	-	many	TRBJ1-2	TGTGCCAGCAGCTACGACAGCAGTCTGCTACCTAACTATGGCTACACCTTC	CASSYDSSLLPNYGYTF
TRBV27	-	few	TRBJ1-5	TGTGCCAGCAGTTTCCTCGGCGGGTTTTATAGCAATCAGCCCCAGCATTTT	CASSFLGGFYSNQPQHF
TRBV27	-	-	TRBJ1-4	TGTGCCAGCAGTCCCGGGACACTAACTAATGAAAAACTGTTTTTT	CASSPGTLTNEKLFF
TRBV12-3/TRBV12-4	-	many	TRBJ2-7	TGTGCCAGCAGTTTAGGGGGGGGCCCGACCTACGAGCAGTACTTC	CASSLGGGPTYEQYF
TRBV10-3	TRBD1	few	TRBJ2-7	TGTGCCATCAGTGTCCCGGGACAGGATCCCTACGAGCAGTACTTC	CAISVPGQDPYEQYF
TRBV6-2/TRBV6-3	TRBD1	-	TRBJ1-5	TGTGCCAGCAGTCCGACCGGGACAGGTATCAGTGAGGGGCATTTT	CASSPTGTGISEGHF
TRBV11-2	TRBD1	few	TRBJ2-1	TGTGCCAGCAGCTTAAGACAGGGGAGGAATTATGTCGATGAGCAGTTCTTC	CASSLRQGRNYVDEQFF